This T cell receptor (beta chain) was observed in a study of CD8 T cells in Susac syndrome. A remark on this clonotype: The antigen is unknown.

Healthy donors acted as controls, with matching for age and sex. Bulk CD8+ and CD4+ cells came from magnetic negative isolation; CD8+ TEMRA by FACS. Random hexamers were used to reverse transcribe the RNA input (about 0.5 to 1 ug). An immunoSEQ multiplex PCR generated amplified TCR beta CDR3 products spanning 54 Vbeta and 13 Jbeta. In TCRdb, the immunoSEQ multiplex PCR reads were re-called with MiXCR into one record per CDR3 protein. The top ten hold over 0.065% of the sample, which has some 110,000 distinct CDR3 sequences, around 96% seen once. Study-wide results and caveats: The study conceded that its TCR sequencing and HLA analysis involved relatively few individuals.

The V gene end was trimmed by 5 bases and the J gene end by 2 bases; junction bases not matched to a gene: 4. CDR3 length equals 15 residues. Germline CDR1 reads SGHTA; CDR2 reads FQGNSA. The sequencing input was CD4+ T cells from PBMCs. J is TRBJ2-7 and V is TRBV7-2; TRBD2 agrees at 12 bases. This receptor was identified in a human donor in good health. CDR3 nucleotides: TGTGCCAGCAGCGGAGGACTAGCGGGGACCTACGAGCAGTACTTC. This gives the protein CASSGGLAGTYEQYF.